The 8 T cell receptor beta chains reported below all come from one sample, sequenced in a study of blood T cell repertoires in COVID-19. Some clones are missing from TCRdb's copy, which holds only in-frame ones; the method was immunoSEQ multiplex PCR. The sample lists 100,000 to 150,000 clones; 78% were seen once. Specimen: peripheral blood. The receptors here all came from a man between 65 and 85 years old with acute or convalescent COVID-19.

The gene calls are TRBV6-6 and TRBJ2-3; TRBD2 agrees at 7 bases. The CDR3 loop spans 14 amino acids. Germline lookup yields CDR1 MNHNY and CDR2 SVGAGI (reference sequence). With 4 bases clipped from V and 1 base from J, the junction kept 2 bases outside the gene matches. CDR3 DNA: TGTGCCAGCAGTTGGGGAGGGCGCACAGATACGCAGTATTTT. Translating it yields CASSWGGRTDTQYF.

This clone has more than one count but fewer than ten. The rearrangement uses TRBV7-2 and TRBJ1-2; D uncertain. Germline V CDR1 and CDR2: SGHTA, FQGNSA. The ends were cut back, 11 bases at V and 8 bases at J, with 15 bases in the middle. The CDR3 has 11 residues. For the CDR3, the DNA is TGTGCCCTAACGGGGAACGAGGGCTACACCTTC. This gives the protein CALTGNEGYTF.

Concerning this clone: The identical CDR3 is also encoded by other nucleotide sequences in the sample. The rearrangement joins TRBV5-1 to TRBJ1-5; TRBD1 matches at 7 bases. The CDR3 contains 14 residues. Germline V gene lookup returns CDR1 SGHRS and CDR2 YFSETQ. V shed 5 bases, J shed 2 bases, and the junction held 4 bases outside the gene matches. The DNA of the CDR3 is TGCGCCAGCAGACCTGACAGGGGCAATCAGCCCCAGCATTTT. As protein: CASRPDRGNQPQHF.

The chain combines TRBV10-3 with TRBJ1-2, with 8 bases lining up with TRBD1. Germline lookup yields CDR1 ENHRY and CDR2 SYGVKD. This CDR3 spans 16 amino acids. V shed 0 bases and J 2 bases; nucleotides not matched to a gene: 5. CDR3 loop: CAISESSGTGNYGYTF. In DNA form, the CDR3 reads TGTGCCATCAGTGAGTCGAGCGGGACAGGAAACTATGGCTACACCTTC.

The chain has TRBV7-2 and TRBJ1-5; 8 bases are shared with TRBD1. Germline assignment: CDR1 SGHTA and CDR2 FQGNSA. Unmatched junction bases numbered 8, after V lost 5 bases and J lost 2 bases. The CDR3 covers 16 residues. For the CDR3, the DNA is TGTGCCAGCAGCCGTTACCAGGGACAGGGCAATCAGCCCCAGCATTTT. It specifies CASSRYQGQGNQPQHF.

The V and J genes are TRBV12-5 and TRBJ1-6, with 7 bases fitting TRBD1. The junction had 3 bases not matched to a gene; V was cut back by 1 base and J by 9 bases. The CDR3 consists of 14 residues. Germline V gene data show CDR1 as LGHNT and CDR2 as FRNRAP. The CDR3 spells CASGLGQGTSPLHF. CDR3 DNA: TGTGCTAGTGGTTTGGGACAGGGAACTTCACCCCTCCACTTT.

This chain joins TRBV13 and TRBJ2-7; TRBD1 aligns across 7 bases. CDR3 length: 14 amino acids. Germline V gene data show CDR1 as PRHDT and CDR2 as FYEKMQ (reference sequence). Trimming cost V 5 bases and J 7 bases; bases outside gene matches: 11. The CDR3 DNA reads as TGTGCCAGCAGCCCTCCCCCGACAGGGCGTGAGCAGTACTTC. This translates into CASSPPPTGREQYF.

This clone was recorded a few times. The chain's CDR3 is CASSRVITGAYPVYTF. CDR3 nucleotide sequence: TGTGCCAGCAGTCGAGTGATCACAGGGGCCTACCCGGTCTACACCTTC. This chain connects TRBV7-2 to TRBJ1-2; 7 bases are shared with TRBD1. The CDR3 has 16 amino acids. Looked up from germline, CDR1 is SGHTA and CDR2 is FQGNSA. The V segment lost 6 bases and the J segment 10 bases; nucleotides outside the gene matches: 20.